This T cell receptor (delta chain) originates from a study of gamma-delta T cells after stem cell transplantation. TCRdb reanalysed the RT-PCR reads via CATT. This table holds around 1,700 delta-chain clones, around 4% found once. V lost 1 base to trimming and J lost 2 bases; unmatched junction nucleotides: 23. The germline V gene has CDR1 GEAIGNYY and CDR2 EKD. The CDR3 covers 22 residues. With regard to this clone: Given a much more abundant clone one base away, this may be a read error. The sample has other DNA sequences that encode this CDR3 too.

What was sequenced was gamma-delta T cells. This chain joins TRDV2 and TRDJ1; 11 nucleotides align to TRDD3. The TCR originated in a human donor. It is not recorded whose cells these are; they may come from a transplant donor. CDR3: CACDTVDPGTGGYLRGTDKLIF. The CDR3 DNA reads TGTGCCTGTGACACGGTCGATCCTGGTACTGGGGGATATCTTCGGGGGACCGATAAACTCATCTTT.